This record covers a single T cell receptor (beta chain). Its target is not known. Assay: immunoSEQ multiplex PCR; the TCRdb copy retains only in-frame clones and omits some. The sample includes some 64,000 clones, about 88% seen only once; the top ten take approximately 9%. The time point is: week 11, during vaccination. Vaccine doses each comprised 300 ug of mutant IDH1 20-mer peptide, with topical imiquimod. Germline trimming cut 2 bases from V and 1 base from J; bases unmatched to any gene: 8. Per germline, CDR1 LNHDA and CDR2 SQIVND (reference sequence). This CDR3 has 18 residues. This sample was included in a study of a mutant IDH1 vaccine in newly diagnosed glioma. Study information: First vaccine doses came 4-6 weeks after radiotherapy alone, or with temozolomide cycles. The treated population exhibited a male proportion of around 62%, a female proportion of roughly 40%, and a mean age of 40.4 years.

The chain joins TRBV19 to TRBJ2-6; 7 bases match TRBD1. The sequencing here drew on PBMCs, taken from a glioma patient whose treatment included an IDH1 peptide vaccine. The receptor comes from a woman aged 45-65 years with glioma. CDR3 sequence: CASSILPGQRSGANVLTF. DNA of the CDR3: TGTGCCAGTAGTATACTACCGGGACAGCGATCTGGGGCCAACGTCCTGACTTTC. The complete variable domain, with remaining parts taken from reference TRBV19 and TRBJ2-6, reads DGGITQSPKYLFRKEGQNVTLSCEQNLNHDAMYWYRQDPGQGLRLIYYSQIVNDFQKGDIAEGYSVSREKKESFPLTVTSAQKNPTAFYLCASSILPGQRSGANVLTFGAGSRLTVL.